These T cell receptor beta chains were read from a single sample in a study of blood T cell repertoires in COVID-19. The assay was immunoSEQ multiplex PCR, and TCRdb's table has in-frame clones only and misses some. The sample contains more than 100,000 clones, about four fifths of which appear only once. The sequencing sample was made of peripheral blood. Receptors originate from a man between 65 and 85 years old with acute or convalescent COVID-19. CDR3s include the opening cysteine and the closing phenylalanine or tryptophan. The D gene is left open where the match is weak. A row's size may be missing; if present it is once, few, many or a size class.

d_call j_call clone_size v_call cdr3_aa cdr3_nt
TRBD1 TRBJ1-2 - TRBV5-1 CASRRDRGYGYTF TGCGCCAGCAGAAGGGACAGGGGATATGGCTACACCTTC
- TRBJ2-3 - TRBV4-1 CASSLSGSTDTQYF TGCGCCAGCAGCCTTAGCGGTAGCACAGATACGCAGTATTTT
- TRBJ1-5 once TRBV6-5 CASSLFSNQPQHF TGTGCCAGCAGTCTTTTCAGCAATCAGCCCCAGCATTTT
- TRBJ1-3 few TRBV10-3 CAISGQGPAGGNTIYF TGTGCCATCAGTGGACAAGGACCTGCGGGAGGAAACACCATATATTTT
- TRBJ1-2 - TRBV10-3 CAISASDRDYGYTF TGTGCCATCAGTGCCTCGGACAGAGACTATGGCTACACCTTC
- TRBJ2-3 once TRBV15 CATSRDPSSTDTQYF TGTGCCACCAGCAGAGATCCTTCTAGCACAGATACGCAGTATTTT
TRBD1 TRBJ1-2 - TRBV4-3 CASSPSPGQAYGYTF TGCGCCAGCAGCCCCTCACCGGGACAGGCCTATGGCTACACCTTC
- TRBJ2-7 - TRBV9 CASSVDRGGEQYF TGTGCCAGCAGCGTAGACAGGGGAGGAGAGCAGTACTTC
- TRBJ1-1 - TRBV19 CASSIDPGGAVFF TGTGCCAGTAGTATAGATCCGGGGGGCGCGGTCTTCTTT
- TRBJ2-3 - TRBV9 CASSVTGIGPTDTQYF TGTGCCAGCAGCGTTACAGGGATCGGACCTACAGATACGCAGTATTTT
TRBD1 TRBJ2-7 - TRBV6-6 CASRDRDRVHEQYF TGTGCCAGCAGGGATCGGGACAGGGTGCACGAGCAGTACTTC
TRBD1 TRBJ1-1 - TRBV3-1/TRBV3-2 CASSPPTGESTEAFF TGTGCCAGCAGCCCCCCGACAGGGGAAAGCACTGAAGCTTTCTTT
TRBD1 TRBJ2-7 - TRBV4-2 CASSQDWQGEYEQYF TGTGCCAGCAGCCAAGATTGGCAGGGGGAGTACGAGCAGTACTTC
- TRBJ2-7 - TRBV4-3 CASSQDLGTVSYEQYF TGCGCCAGCAGCCAAGATCTCGGGACTGTTTCCTACGAGCAGTACTTC
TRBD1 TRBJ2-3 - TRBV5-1 CASSSTGSEGTQYF TGCGCCAGCAGCTCGACAGGGAGTGAGGGTACGCAGTATTTT
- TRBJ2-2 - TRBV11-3 CASSLRVAGELFF TGTGCCAGCAGTCTCAGGGTAGCCGGGGAGCTGTTTTTT
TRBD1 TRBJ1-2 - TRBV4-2 CASSQGRAGGYGYTF TGTGCCAGCAGCCAAGGCCGGGCAGGGGGCTATGGCTACACCTTC
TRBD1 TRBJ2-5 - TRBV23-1 CASSHPSAPGQGTETQYF TGCGCCAGCAGTCACCCCTCAGCTCCGGGACAGGGGACAGAGACCCAGTACTTC
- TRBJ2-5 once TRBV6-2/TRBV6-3 CASRPIRGLGKETQYF TGTGCCAGCAGACCTATAAGGGGCCTGGGGAAAGAGACCCAGTACTTC
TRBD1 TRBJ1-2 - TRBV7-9 CASSGTASYGYTF TGTGCCAGCAGCGGGACAGCTTCCTATGGCTACACCTTC
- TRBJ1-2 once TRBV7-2 CASSPNPRQGQGYTF TGTGCCAGCAGCCCCAACCCCCGCCAGGGGCAGGGCTACACCTTC
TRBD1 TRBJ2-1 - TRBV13 CASSLDQGASNEQFF TGTGCCAGCAGCTTAGACCAGGGGGCGAGCAATGAGCAGTTCTTC
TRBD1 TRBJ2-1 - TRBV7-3 CASSSLQGSDEQFF TGTGCCAGCAGCTCTTTACAGGGGTCCGATGAGCAGTTCTTC
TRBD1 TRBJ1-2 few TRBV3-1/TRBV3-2 CASSQPGQGAYGYTF TGTGCCAGCAGCCAGCCGGGACAGGGGGCCTATGGCTACACCTTC
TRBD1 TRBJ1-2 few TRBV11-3 CASSPHRGSGYGYTF TGTGCCAGCAGCCCACACAGGGGCTCGGGCTATGGCTACACCTTC
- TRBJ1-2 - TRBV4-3 CASSQGGGWLYGYTF TGCGCCAGCAGCCAAGGTGGGGGGTGGCTCTATGGCTACACCTTC
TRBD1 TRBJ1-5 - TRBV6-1 CASSADRGASLNQPQHF TGTGCCAGCAGTGCCGACAGGGGCGCTTCCCTAAATCAGCCCCAGCATTTT
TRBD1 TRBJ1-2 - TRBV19 CASRTGQGNGYTF TGTGCCAGTAGGACTGGACAGGGGAATGGCTACACCTTC
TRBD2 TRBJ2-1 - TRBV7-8 CASGGRTRINEQFF TGTGCCAGCGGGGGTCGGACTAGGATCAATGAGCAGTTCTTC